The rows below give T cell receptor beta chains drawn from one sample of a study of T-cell reconstitution after alpha-beta-depleted transplantation in children. TCRdb itself ran the PCR reads through MiXCR, one entry per CDR3 protein. Of over 450,000 distinct CDR3 sequences listed, approximately 10% were seen once; the top ten hold around 2.2%. This specimen was PBMCs, taken before TCRalphabeta/CD19-depleted stem cell transplant. The receptors stem from a child younger than 10 with inherited bone marrow failure, due to receive a stem cell transplant. The CDR3 runs from the conserved cysteine through the conserved F or W. Not every row has a clone size; where given, it reads once, few, many or a size class.

TRBV20-1 few CSAYRREALSQYF
TRBV3-1 many CASRPGRSSYNEQFF
TRBV6-1 many CASSNTDTQYF
TRBV18 many CASSPGHGNTIYF
TRBV5-1 - CASSLDSRGDTGELFF
TRBV6-4 many CASSDPGLAGVLVCNGDTQYF
TRBV20-1 - CSARDDGPPLHF
TRBV7-9 - CASSNAGVSKNIQYF
TRBV20-1 - CSARAGTGAPEQYF
TRBV7-9 many CASSWTSGTQLSDSYNEQFF
TRBV18 - CASSPSEVANGQFF
TRBV3-1 many CASSRDRGREETQYF
TRBV7-6 - CASSLAVGGSPLHF
TRBV6-2/TRBV6-3 many CASSYSNRDPLYEQYF
TRBV27 many CASSVDRANYGYTF
TRBV7-9 many CASSLWGSYEQYF
TRBV6-5 - CASSYALRGLAGDNEQFF
TRBV29-1 many CSGGAGWQETQYF
TRBV4-3 many CASSQARDGSPLHF
TRBV9 many CASSVVAGNNEQFF
TRBV20-1 - CSARVMSSGTENQETQYF
TRBV20-1 many CSASTLTSAGTDTQYF
TRBV5-1 few CASSLGQGKASTDTQYF
TRBV7-2 many CASSLTGLATEAFF
TRBV5-1 many CASSGREPGLINEQFF
TRBV5-1 many CASSLVGDNEQFF
TRBV27 many CASGLVRGEQYF
TRBV10-3 - CATGGLAYEQYF
TRBV20-1 many CSARGSPGTLFDEQYF
TRBV11-2 few CASSLVTGRGTEAFF
TRBV12-3/TRBV12-4 - CASRLQTGGGETQYF
TRBV4-2 many CASSQEWDIQYF
TRBV27 many CASSLEASIYNEQFF
TRBV5-1 once CASSLWIAGGDTDTQYF
TRBV28 - CASSPIPGWASGKNNEQFF
TRBV15 many CATSSGGRQETQYF
TRBV2 many CASSAKIGGTSGSDTGELFF
TRBV5-1 many CASSLDWGGFGETQYF
TRBV12-3/TRBV12-4 many CASSPQVRYPTQYF
TRBV4-2 many CASSQDFLVGNIQYF
TRBV27 many CASSLGRAAYTDTQYF
TRBV15 - CATSRDLGLADEQFF
TRBV19 few CASSQTPPNENEQFF
TRBV5-1 - CASSSQGVSGANVLTF
TRBV27 many CASSSDRVNQPQHF
TRBV18 few CASSPLGRSSGANVLTF